Listed below are T cell receptor beta chains from one sample, sequenced in a study of T cells after somatic rescue of genetic block. Profiling relied on immunoSEQ multiplex PCR, and the TCRdb table lists in-frame clones only, not all of them. This sample yields some 14,000 clones, of which roughly 72% are seen a single time; about 25% belongs to the top ten. The sample was peripheral blood mononuclear cells (PBMCs). The receptors were sampled from a man aged 18 to 29. CDR3s include the opening cysteine and the closing phenylalanine or tryptophan. Fields, in order: V gene, J gene, CDR3 protein.

v_call: TRBV19
j_call: TRBJ1-1
cdr3_aa: CASSKIWTVNTEAFF

v_call: TRBV6-6
j_call: TRBJ2-7
cdr3_aa: CASSDMTYEQYF

v_call: TRBV7-3
j_call: TRBJ2-3
cdr3_aa: CASGAPGNTQYF

v_call: TRBV19
j_call: TRBJ2-3
cdr3_aa: CASSIWGVFSTDTQYF

v_call: TRBV27
j_call: TRBJ1-6
cdr3_aa: CASSLFQSSYNSPLHF

v_call: TRBV28
j_call: -
cdr3_aa: CASSLLGATYEQYF

v_call: TRBV10-3
j_call: TRBJ1-2
cdr3_aa: CAISVQGNYGYTF

v_call: TRBV29-1
j_call: TRBJ1-1
cdr3_aa: CSVEGRGTEAFF

v_call: TRBV6-5
j_call: TRBJ1-2
cdr3_aa: CASSLDRGRGYTF

v_call: TRBV11-2
j_call: TRBJ2-7
cdr3_aa: CASSLASKGEQYF

v_call: TRBV5-4
j_call: TRBJ1-4
cdr3_aa: CASSVGQANEKLFF

v_call: TRBV18
j_call: TRBJ2-7
cdr3_aa: CASSPVTYEQYF

v_call: TRBV11-1
j_call: TRBJ2-7
cdr3_aa: CASSFFPGQGHEQYF

v_call: TRBV5-1
j_call: TRBJ2-5
cdr3_aa: CASSSLQETQYF

v_call: TRBV18
j_call: TRBJ2-1
cdr3_aa: CASSPPRGRAHNEQFF

v_call: TRBV18
j_call: TRBJ2-2
cdr3_aa: CASSRWTYTGELFF

v_call: TRBV27
j_call: TRBJ2-5
cdr3_aa: CASSLLGGGETQYF